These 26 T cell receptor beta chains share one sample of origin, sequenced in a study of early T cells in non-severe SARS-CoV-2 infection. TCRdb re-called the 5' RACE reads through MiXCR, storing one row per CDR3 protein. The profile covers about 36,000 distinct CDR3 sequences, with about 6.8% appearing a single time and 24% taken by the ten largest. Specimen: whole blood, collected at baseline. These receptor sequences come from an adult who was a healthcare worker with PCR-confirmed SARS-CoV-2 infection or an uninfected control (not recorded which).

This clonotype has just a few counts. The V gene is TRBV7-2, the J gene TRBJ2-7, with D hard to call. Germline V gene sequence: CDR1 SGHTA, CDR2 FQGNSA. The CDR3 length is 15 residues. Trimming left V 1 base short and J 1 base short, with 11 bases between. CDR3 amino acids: CASSLGPRSSYEQYF. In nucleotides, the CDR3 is TGTGCCAGCAGCTTAGGCCCACGGAGTTCCTACGAGCAGTACTTC.

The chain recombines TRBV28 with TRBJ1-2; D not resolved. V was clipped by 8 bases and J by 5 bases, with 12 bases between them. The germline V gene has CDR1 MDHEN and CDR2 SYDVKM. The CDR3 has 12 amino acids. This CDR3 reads CASVRQSYGYTF. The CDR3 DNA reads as TGTGCCAGCGTCAGGCAGTCATATGGCTACACCTTC.

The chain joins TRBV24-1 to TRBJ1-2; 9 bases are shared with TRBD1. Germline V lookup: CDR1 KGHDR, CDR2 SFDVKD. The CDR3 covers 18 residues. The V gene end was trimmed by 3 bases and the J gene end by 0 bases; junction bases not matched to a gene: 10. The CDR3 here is CATSDHRDRATSNYGYTF. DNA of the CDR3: TGTGCCACCAGTGATCACCGGGACAGGGCCACGTCTAACTATGGCTACACCTTC.

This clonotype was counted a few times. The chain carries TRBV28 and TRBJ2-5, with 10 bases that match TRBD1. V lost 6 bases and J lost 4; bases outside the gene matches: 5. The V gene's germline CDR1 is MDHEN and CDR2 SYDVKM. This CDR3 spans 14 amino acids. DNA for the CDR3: TGTGCCAGCAGAGACAGGGGGCCAGGAGAGACCCAGTACTTC. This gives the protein CASRDRGPGETQYF.

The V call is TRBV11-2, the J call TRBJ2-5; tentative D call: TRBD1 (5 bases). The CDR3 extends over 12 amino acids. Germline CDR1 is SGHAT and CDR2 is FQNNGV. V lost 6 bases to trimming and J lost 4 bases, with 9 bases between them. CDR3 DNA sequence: TGTGCCAGCAGTGGGGCCAGAGAGACCCAGTACTTC. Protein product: CASSGARETQYF.

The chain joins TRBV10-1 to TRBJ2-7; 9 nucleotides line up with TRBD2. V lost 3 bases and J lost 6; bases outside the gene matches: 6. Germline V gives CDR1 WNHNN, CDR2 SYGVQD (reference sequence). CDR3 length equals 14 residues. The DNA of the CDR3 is TGCGCCAGCAGTGACCTTAGCGGGAGTAGCGAGCAGTACTTC. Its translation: CASSDLSGSSEQYF.

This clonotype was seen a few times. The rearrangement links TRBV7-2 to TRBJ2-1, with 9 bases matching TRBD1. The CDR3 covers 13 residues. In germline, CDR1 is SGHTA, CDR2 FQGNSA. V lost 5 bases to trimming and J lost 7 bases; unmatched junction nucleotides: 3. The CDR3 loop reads CASSGDRVNEQFF. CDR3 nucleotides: TGTGCCAGCAGCGGGGACAGGGTAAATGAGCAGTTCTTC. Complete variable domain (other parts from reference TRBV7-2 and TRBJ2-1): GAGVSQSPSNKVTEKGKDVELRCDPISGHTALYWYRQSLGQGLEFLIYFQGNSAPDKSGLPSDRFSAERTGGSVSTLTIQRTQQEDSAVYLCASSGDRVNEQFFGPGTRLTVL.

The CDR3 is CSARDPQGITEQYF. In DNA, the CDR3 is TGCAGTGCTAGAGACCCCCAGGGAATCACCGAGCAGTACTTC. This sequence joins TRBV20-1 and TRBJ2-7; TRBD1 is a possible D gene (5 bases). This CDR3 spans 14 amino acids. Germline loops: CDR1 DFQATT, CDR2 SNEGSKA (reference sequence). Deletions cut 0 bases from V and 6 bases from J, with 15 bases between.

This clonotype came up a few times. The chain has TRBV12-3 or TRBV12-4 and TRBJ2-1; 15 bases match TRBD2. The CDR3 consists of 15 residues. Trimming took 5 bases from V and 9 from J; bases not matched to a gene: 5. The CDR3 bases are TGTGCCAGCAGTCTATGGACTAGCGGGAGGGTTGAGCAGTTCTTC. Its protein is CASSLWTSGRVEQFF.

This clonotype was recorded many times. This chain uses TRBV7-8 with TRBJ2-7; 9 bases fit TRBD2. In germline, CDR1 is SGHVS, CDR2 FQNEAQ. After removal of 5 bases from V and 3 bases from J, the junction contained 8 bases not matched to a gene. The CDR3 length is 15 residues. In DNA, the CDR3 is TGTGCCAGCAGCCCCCGAGCGGGGGGTAACTACGAGCAGTACTTC. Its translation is CASSPRAGGNYEQYF.

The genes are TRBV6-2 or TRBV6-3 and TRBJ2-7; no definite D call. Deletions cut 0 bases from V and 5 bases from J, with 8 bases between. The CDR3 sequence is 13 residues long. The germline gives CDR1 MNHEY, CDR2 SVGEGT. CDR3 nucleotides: TGTGCCAGCAGTTACTCAGTGGGGAACGAGCAGTACTTC. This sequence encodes CASSYSVGNEQYF.

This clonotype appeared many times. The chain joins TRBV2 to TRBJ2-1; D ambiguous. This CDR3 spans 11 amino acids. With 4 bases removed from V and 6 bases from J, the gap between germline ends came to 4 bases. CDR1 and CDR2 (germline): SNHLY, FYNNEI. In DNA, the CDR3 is TGTGCCAGCAGTGGGATCAATGAGCAGTTCTTC. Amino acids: CASSGINEQFF.

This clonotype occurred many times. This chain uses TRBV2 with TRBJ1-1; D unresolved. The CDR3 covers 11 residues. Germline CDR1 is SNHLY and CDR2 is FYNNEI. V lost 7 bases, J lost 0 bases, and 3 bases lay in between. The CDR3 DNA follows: TGTGCCAGCATTATGAACACTGAAGCTTTCTTT. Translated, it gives CASIMNTEAFF.

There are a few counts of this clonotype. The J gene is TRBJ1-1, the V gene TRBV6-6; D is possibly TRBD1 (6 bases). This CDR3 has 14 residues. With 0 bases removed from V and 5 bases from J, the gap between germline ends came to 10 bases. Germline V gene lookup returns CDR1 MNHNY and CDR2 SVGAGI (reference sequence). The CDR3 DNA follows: TGTGCCAGCAGTTACTCGGCAGGGGAGACTGAAGCTTTCTTT. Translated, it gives CASSYSAGETEAFF.

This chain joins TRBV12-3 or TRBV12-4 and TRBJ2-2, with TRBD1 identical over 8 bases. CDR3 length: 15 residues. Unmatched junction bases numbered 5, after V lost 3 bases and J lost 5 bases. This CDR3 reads CASSFRGLDTGELFF. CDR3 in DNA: TGTGCCAGCAGTTTCAGGGGGCTTGATACCGGGGAGCTGTTTTTT.

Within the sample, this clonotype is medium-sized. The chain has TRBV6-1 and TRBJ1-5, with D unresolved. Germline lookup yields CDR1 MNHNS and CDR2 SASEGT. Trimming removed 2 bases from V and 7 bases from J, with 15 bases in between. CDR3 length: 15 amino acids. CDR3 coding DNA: TGTGCCAGCAGTGAACGGTTTTCGGCCTGGCAGCCCCAGCATTTT. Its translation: CASSERFSAWQPQHF.

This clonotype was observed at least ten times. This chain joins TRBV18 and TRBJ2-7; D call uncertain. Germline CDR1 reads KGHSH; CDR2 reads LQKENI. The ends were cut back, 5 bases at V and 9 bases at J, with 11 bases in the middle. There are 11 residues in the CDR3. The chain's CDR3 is CASSGLGGQYF. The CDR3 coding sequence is TGTGCCAGCTCAGGGCTCGGCGGGCAGTACTTC. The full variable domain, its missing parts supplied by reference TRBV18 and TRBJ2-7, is NAGVMQNPRHLVRRRGQEARLRCSPMKGHSHVYWYRQLPEEGLKFMVYLQKENIIDESGMPKERFSAEFPKEGPSILRIQQVVRGDSAAYFCASSGLGGQYFGPGTRLTVT.

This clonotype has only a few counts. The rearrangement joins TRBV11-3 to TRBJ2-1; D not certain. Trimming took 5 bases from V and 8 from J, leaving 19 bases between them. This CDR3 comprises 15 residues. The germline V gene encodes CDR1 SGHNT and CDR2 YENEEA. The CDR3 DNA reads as TGTGCCAGCAGCAAGAGTGACCAGGTGAGCGATGAGCAGTTCTTC. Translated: CASSKSDQVSDEQFF.

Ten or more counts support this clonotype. This CDR3 reads CSVVAGANYGYTF. CDR3 coding DNA: TGCAGCGTTGTGGCCGGGGCGAACTATGGCTACACCTTC. J is TRBJ1-2 and V is TRBV29-1; maybe TRBD1 (5 bases). Trimming removed 4 bases from V and 2 bases from J, with 11 bases in between. This CDR3 spans 13 amino acids. Germline V gene lookup returns CDR1 SQVTM and CDR2 ANQGSEA.

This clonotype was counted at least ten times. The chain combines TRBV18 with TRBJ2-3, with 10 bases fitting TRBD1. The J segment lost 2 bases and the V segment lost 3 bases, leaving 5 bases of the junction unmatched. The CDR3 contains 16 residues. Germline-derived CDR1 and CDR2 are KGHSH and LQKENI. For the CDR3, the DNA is TGTGCCAGCTCACCGGGACAGGGGCGATCCACAGATACGCAGTATTTT. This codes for CASSPGQGRSTDTQYF.

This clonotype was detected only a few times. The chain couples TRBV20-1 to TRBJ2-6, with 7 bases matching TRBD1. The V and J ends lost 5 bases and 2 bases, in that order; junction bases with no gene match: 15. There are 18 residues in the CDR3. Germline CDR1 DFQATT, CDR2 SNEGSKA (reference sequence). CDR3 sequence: CSAPSPTGKLAGANVLTF. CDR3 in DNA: TGCAGTGCTCCTAGCCCGACAGGGAAGTTAGCTGGGGCCAACGTCCTGACTTTC.

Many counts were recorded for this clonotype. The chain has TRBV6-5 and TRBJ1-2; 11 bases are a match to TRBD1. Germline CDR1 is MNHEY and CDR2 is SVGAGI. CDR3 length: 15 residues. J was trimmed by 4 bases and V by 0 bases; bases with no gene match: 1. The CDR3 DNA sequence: TGTGCCAGCAGTTACTCGGACAGGGGGCTCTATGGCTACACCTTC. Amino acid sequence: CASSYSDRGLYGYTF.

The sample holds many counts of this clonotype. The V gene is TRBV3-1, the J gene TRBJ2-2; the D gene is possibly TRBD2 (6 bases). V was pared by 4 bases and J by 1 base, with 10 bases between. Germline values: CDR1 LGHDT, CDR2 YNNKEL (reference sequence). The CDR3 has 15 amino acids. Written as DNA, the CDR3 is TGTGCCAGCAGCCTTTACGGGGGGAACACCGGGGAGCTGTTTTTT. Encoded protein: CASSLYGGNTGELFF.

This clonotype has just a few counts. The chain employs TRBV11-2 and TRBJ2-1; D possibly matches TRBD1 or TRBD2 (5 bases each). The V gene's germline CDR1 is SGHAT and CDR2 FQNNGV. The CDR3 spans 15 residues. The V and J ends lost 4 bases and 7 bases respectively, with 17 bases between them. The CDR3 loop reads CASSSEGTFGNEQFF. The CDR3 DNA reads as TGTGCCAGCAGCTCCGAAGGGACGTTTGGGAATGAGCAGTTCTTC.

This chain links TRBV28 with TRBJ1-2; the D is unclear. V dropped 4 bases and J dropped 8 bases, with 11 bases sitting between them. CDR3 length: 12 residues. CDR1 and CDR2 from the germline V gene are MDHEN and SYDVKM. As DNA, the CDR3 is TGTGCCAGCAGTTCCGCGGGATACGGCTACACCTTC. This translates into CASSSAGYGYTF.

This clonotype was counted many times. CDR3 sequence (DNA): TGCAGTGCTAGCCCCCCCCTAGCGGGAATATCAGATACGCAGTATTTT. As protein: CSASPPLAGISDTQYF. The V and J genes are TRBV20-1 and TRBJ2-3; 9 bases map to TRBD2. This CDR3 region has 16 residues. Per the germline V gene, CDR1 is DFQATT and CDR2 is SNEGSKA (reference sequence). V lost 3 bases and J lost 4; bases outside the gene matches: 11.